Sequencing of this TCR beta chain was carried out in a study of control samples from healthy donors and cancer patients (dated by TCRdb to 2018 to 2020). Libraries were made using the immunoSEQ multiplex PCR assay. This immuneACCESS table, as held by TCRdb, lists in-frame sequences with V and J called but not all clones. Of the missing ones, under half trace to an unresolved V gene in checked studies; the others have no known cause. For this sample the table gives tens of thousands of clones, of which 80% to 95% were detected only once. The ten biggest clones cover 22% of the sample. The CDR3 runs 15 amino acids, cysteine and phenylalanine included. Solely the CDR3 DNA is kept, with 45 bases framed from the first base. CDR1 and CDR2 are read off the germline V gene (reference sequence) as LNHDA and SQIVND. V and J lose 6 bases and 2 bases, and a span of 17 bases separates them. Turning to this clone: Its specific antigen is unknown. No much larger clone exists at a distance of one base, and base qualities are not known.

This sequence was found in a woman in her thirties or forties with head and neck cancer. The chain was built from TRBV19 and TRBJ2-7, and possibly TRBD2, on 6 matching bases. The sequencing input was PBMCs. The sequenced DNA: TGTGCCAGTAGCACCGGGACTTTAACACCCTACGAGCAGTACTTC. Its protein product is CASSTGTLTPYEQYF.